The 24 T cell receptor beta chains below come from one sample, sequenced in a study of vaccination effects on CD4 cells after COVID-19. The authors isolated CD4+ T cells after nine to eleven days of culture. Sequenced by immunoSEQ multiplex PCR; TCRdb stores in-frame clones only, minus some. The sample lists tens of thousands of clones; about 74% were seen once. These receptors' antigens are unknown. The sequences come from CD4+ T cells from PBMCs cultured without peptide, collected before COVID-19 vaccination. These receptors originate from a human donor who received a COVID-19 vaccine.

This chain joins TRBV5-1 and TRBJ2-1, with a weak D call TRBD1 (6 bases). The CDR3 length is 16 residues. Trimming removed 5 bases at V and 0 bases at J, with 15 bases between. CDR1 and CDR2 (germline): SGHRS, YFSETQ. The CDR3 nucleotides are TGCGCCAGCAGTCCTCAGGGGATGGGCTCCTACAATGAGCAGTTCTTC. Encoded protein: CASSPQGMGSYNEQFF.

This clone came up a few times. The chain joins TRBV28 to TRBJ1-5; 9 nucleotides match TRBD1. V was pared by 5 bases and J by 2 bases, with 4 bases of the junction left unmatched. CDR3 length equals 15 residues. CDR1 and CDR2 from the germline V gene are MDHEN and SYDVKM. The CDR3 coding sequence is TGTGCCAGCAGTGGGACAGGGAGGGGCAATCAGCCCCAGCATTTT. As protein: CASSGTGRGNQPQHF.

The chain has TRBV5-1 and TRBJ1-2; D unclear. Germline-derived CDR1 and CDR2 are SGHRS and YFSETQ. Trimming took off 3 bases at V and 2 bases at J, with 17 bases between the two ends. The length of the CDR3 is 16 residues. The CDR3 region is CASSSQRLGLNYGYTF. The CDR3 nucleotides are TGCGCCAGCAGCTCCCAAAGACTGGGCTTGAACTATGGCTACACCTTC.

The rearrangement uses TRBV28 and TRBJ1-6; TRBD1 might be the D (6 bases). The V gene lost 7 bases and the J gene lost 7 bases, with 8 bases spanning the gap. This CDR3 spans 12 amino acids. Germline CDR1 is MDHEN and CDR2 is SYDVKM. The CDR3 region is CASKQGNSPLHF. CDR3 bases: TGTGCCAGCAAACAGGGAAATTCACCCCTCCACTTT.

This chain uses TRBV7-6 with TRBJ2-3; a possible D gene is TRBD1 (5 bases). There are 16 residues in the CDR3. The germline V and J ends were trimmed by 5 bases and 0 bases, with 15 bases remaining between them. Germline V gene lookup returns CDR1 SGHVS and CDR2 FNYEAQ. The CDR3 coding sequence is TGTGCCAGCAGCCCTGTTAACAGGATTAGCACAGATACGCAGTATTTT. This codes for CASSPVNRISTDTQYF. Looking up the rest from reference TRBV7-6 and TRBJ2-3 gives the full variable domain: GAGVSQSPRYKVTKRGQDVALRCDPISGHVSLYWYRQALGQGPEFLTYFNYEAQQDKSGLPNDRFSAERPEGSISTLTIQRTEQRDSAMYRCASSPVNRISTDTQYFGPGTRLTVL.

V and J are TRBV30 and TRBJ1-4; 9 bases agree with TRBD1. Germline trimming cut 4 bases from V and 4 bases from J; bases unmatched to any gene: 1. CDR3 length equals 13 residues. CDR1 and CDR2 (germline): GTSNPN, SVGIG (reference sequence). CDR3 region: CAWMDRGNEKLFF. CDR3 coding DNA: TGTGCCTGGATGGACAGGGGTAATGAAAAACTGTTTTTT. The full variable domain, completed using reference TRBV30 and TRBJ1-4, is SQTIHQWPATLVQPVGSPLSLECTVEGTSNPNLYWYRQAAGRGLQLLFYSVGIGQISSEVPQNLSASRPQDRQFILSSKKLLLSDSGFYLCAWMDRGNEKLFFGSGTQLSVL.

V and J are TRBV9 and TRBJ1-1, with D perhaps TRBD1 (6 bases). Germline CDR1 is SGDLS and CDR2 is YYNGEE. V lost 4 bases and J 5 bases, leaving 24 bases between the germline ends. The CDR3 has 17 amino acids. CDR3 bases: TGTGCCAGCAGCTCATCTCCCCCAGGCGTACAGGGTACTGAAGCTTTCTTT. Translating it yields CASSSSPPGVQGTEAFF. Supplemented by reference TRBV9 and TRBJ1-1, the full variable domain reads DSGVTQTPKHLITATGQRVTLRCSPRSGDLSVYWYQQSLDQGLQFLIQYYNGEERAKGNILERFSAQQFPDLHSELNLSSLELGDSALYFCASSSSPPGVQGTEAFFGQGTRLTVV.

This clone showed up just once. The rearrangement joins TRBV7-8 to TRBJ2-3; 9 bases are a match to TRBD2. Germline V gives CDR1 SGHVS, CDR2 FQNEAQ. With V trimmed by 6 bases and J by 4 bases, 8 bases remained unmatched. CDR3 size: 15 residues. The CDR3 reads CASSLSGLASDTQYF. The DNA of the CDR3 is TGTGCCAGCAGTTTATCGGGACTAGCCTCAGATACGCAGTATTTT.

The chain recombines TRBV5-1 with TRBJ2-6; D possibly corresponds to TRBD1 (5 bases). CDR1 SGHRS and CDR2 YFSETQ come from the germline V gene. Between the trimmed V and J ends, which lost 2 bases and 4 bases, there was a span of 16 bases. This CDR3 is built from 17 residues. Written as DNA, the CDR3 is TGCGCCAGCAGCTTTGGGGCAGGGTCTACCGGGGCCAACGTCCTGACTTTC. Translating gives CASSFGAGSTGANVLTF. The variable domain in full, with the rest retrieved from reference TRBV5-1 and TRBJ2-6, is KAGVTQTPRYLIKTRGQQVTLSCSPISGHRSVSWYQQTPGQGLQFLFEYFSETQRNKGNFPGRFSGRQFSNSRSEMNVSTLELGDSALYLCASSFGAGSTGANVLTFGAGSRLTVL.

The chain has TRBV10-3 and TRBJ2-1; 11 bases align to TRBD1. With 5 bases clipped from V and 6 bases from J, the junction kept 6 bases outside the gene matches. This CDR3 is 15 amino acids long. CDR1 and CDR2 from the germline V gene are ENHRY and SYGVKD. CDR3 protein: CAISSGTGGGNEQFF. The CDR3 DNA sequence: TGTGCCATCAGTTCCGGGACAGGGGGTGGCAATGAGCAGTTCTTC.

The chain couples TRBV25-1 to TRBJ1-2, with 9 bases that match TRBD1. V was pared by 3 bases and J by 8 bases, with 10 bases of the junction left unmatched. The germline V gene has CDR1 MGHDK and CDR2 SYGVNS. The CDR3 has 15 residues. The CDR3 nucleotides read TGTGCCAGCAGTGATCCCGGGACAGGGATGGGCGGCTACACCTTC. Its translation: CASSDPGTGMGGYTF.

This clone was seen a handful of times. V and J are TRBV7-8 and TRBJ2-7; 13 bases are a match to TRBD2. Unmatched junction bases numbered 5, after V lost 3 bases and J lost 6 bases. The CDR3 sequence is 15 residues long. Germline V gene data show CDR1 as SGHVS and CDR2 as FQNEAQ. The CDR3 reads CASSFPGTSGVEQYV. The CDR3 DNA is TGTGCCAGCAGCTTCCCCGGGACTAGCGGGGTCGAGCAGTACGTC.

This chain joins TRBV11-2 and TRBJ2-1, with 9 bases matching TRBD1. The CDR3 is 14 residues long. Per germline, CDR1 SGHAT and CDR2 FQNNGV. V shed 6 bases, J shed 7 bases, and the junction held 7 bases outside the gene matches. CDR3 amino acids: CASRGTGRGNEQFF. DNA of the CDR3: TGTGCCAGCAGAGGGACAGGGAGGGGTAATGAGCAGTTCTTC.

The gene calls are TRBV6-6 and TRBJ2-3, with D possibly being TRBD1 or TRBD2 (6 bases each). Germline V gene sequence: CDR1 MNHNY, CDR2 SVGAGI (reference sequence). The CDR3 length is 15 residues. V lost 4 bases and J 1 base, leaving 12 bases between the germline ends. The CDR3 sequence: CASSSGRGGTDTQYF. The CDR3 DNA is TGTGCCAGCAGTTCAGGAAGGGGGGGCACAGATACGCAGTATTTT.

This chain uses TRBV5-1 with TRBJ2-5; 7 positions match TRBD1. V gave up 1 base and J gave up 1 base; unmatched junction bases: 7. Germline V gene sequence: CDR1 SGHRS, CDR2 YFSETQ. The CDR3 covers 16 residues. The CDR3 loop is CASSLRTRQGQETQYF. The CDR3 DNA reads as TGCGCCAGCAGCTTGAGGACAAGACAGGGCCAAGAGACCCAGTACTTC. Drawing the rest from reference TRBV5-1 and TRBJ2-5, the complete variable domain is KAGVTQTPRYLIKTRGQQVTLSCSPISGHRSVSWYQQTPGQGLQFLFEYFSETQRNKGNFPGRFSGRQFSNSRSEMNVSTLELGDSALYLCASSLRTRQGQETQYFGPGTRLLVL.

The rearrangement links TRBV7-9 to TRBJ1-2; TRBD1 agrees at 7 bases. With V trimmed by 4 bases and J by 1 base, 3 bases remained unmatched. From germline, CDR1 is SEHNR and CDR2 FQNEAQ (reference sequence). This CDR3 is 14 amino acids long. The CDR3 reads CASSSQGGNYGYTF. CDR3 nucleotide sequence: TGTGCCAGCAGCTCTCAGGGGGGTAACTATGGCTACACCTTC.

V and J are TRBV7-2 and TRBJ2-5; 12 bases agree with TRBD2. CDR1 SGHTA and CDR2 FQGNSA come from the germline V gene. The CDR3 spans 16 residues. V gave up 7 bases and J gave up 7 bases; unmatched junction bases: 13. The CDR3 region is CASTPPLAGGMGTQYF. In DNA form, the CDR3 reads TGTGCCAGCACCCCCCCACTAGCGGGGGGAATGGGGACCCAGTACTTC.

The rearrangement uses TRBV12-3 or TRBV12-4 and TRBJ1-2; D is uncertain. V was clipped by 4 bases and J by 8 bases, with 8 bases between them. This CDR3 contains 11 residues. The CDR3 bases are TGTGCCAGCAGTTCTAACGTAGGCTACACCTTC. As protein: CASSSNVGYTF.

This rearrangement joins TRBV5-5 to TRBJ1-2; D is undetermined. Germline CDR1 and CDR2: SGHKS and YYEKEE (reference sequence). The V and J ends lost 0 bases and 8 bases respectively, with 14 bases between them. This CDR3 has 14 residues. CDR3 sequence (DNA): TGTGCCAGCAGCTTGGCCTGGACCGGTCGGGGCTACACCTTC. Amino acid sequence: CASSLAWTGRGYTF. Full variable domain (missing parts from reference TRBV5-5 and TRBJ1-2): DAGVTQSPTHLIKTRGQQVTLRCSPISGHKSVSWYQQVLGQGPQFIFQYYEKEERGRGNFPDRFSARQFPNYSSELNVNALLLGDSALYLCASSLAWTGRGYTFGSGTRLTVV.

The chain couples TRBV3-1 (or the pseudogene TRBV3-2) to TRBJ1-1; TRBD1 is a possible D gene (5 bases). The V gene lost 2 bases and the J gene lost 3 bases, with 10 bases spanning the gap. Germline CDR1 LGHDT, CDR2 YNNKEL (reference sequence). This CDR3 is 14 amino acids long. The CDR3 bases are TGTGCCAGCAGCCAATCAGGGTTGGACACTGAAGCTTTCTTT. Translation: CASSQSGLDTEAFF.

The sample holds a few counts of this clone. The chain uses TRBV5-1 and TRBJ1-4; 8 bases fit TRBD1. CDR1 and CDR2 (germline): SGHRS, YFSETQ. V gave up 0 bases and J gave up 8 bases; unmatched junction bases: 9. The CDR3 covers 16 residues. The CDR3 is CASSLGLTGDGEKLFF. Here the CDR3 DNA reads TGCGCCAGCAGCTTGGGGCTGACAGGGGACGGAGAAAAACTGTTTTTT.

The chain combines TRBV3-1 (or the pseudogene TRBV3-2) with TRBJ1-4, with unresolved D. Trimming removed 8 bases from V and 5 bases from J, with 15 bases in between. Germline V lookup: CDR1 LGHDT, CDR2 YNNKEL (reference sequence). This CDR3 region has 14 residues. Here the CDR3 reads CASAKRIANEKLFF. In DNA, the CDR3 is TGTGCCAGCGCCAAAAGGATTGCGAATGAAAAACTGTTTTTT.

The chain joins TRBV12-3 or TRBV12-4 to TRBJ2-2; 8 nucleotides line up with TRBD1. V lost 7 bases and J lost 6; bases outside the gene matches: 4. The CDR3 has 13 residues. CDR3 DNA sequence: TGTGCCAGCACGTCACAGGGGGCCGGGGAGCTGTTTTTT. Translated, it gives CASTSQGAGELFF.

This clone has only a few counts. The gene calls are TRBV11-1 and TRBJ2-2; no clear D. This CDR3 has 12 amino acids. The ends were cut back, 3 bases at V and 7 bases at J, with 6 bases in the middle. The germline V gene has CDR1 SGHAT and CDR2 FQDESV (reference sequence). CDR3 in amino acids: CASSFHFGELFF. The CDR3 bases are TGTGCCAGCAGCTTCCATTTCGGGGAGCTGTTTTTT.